This T cell receptor (beta chain) was retrieved from a study of shared clonotypes between healthy human individuals. About the study: Two women and a few men aged 18 to 49 made up the donors. Study-wide findings and caveats: Clonotype sharing among donors was thought likely to change with sequencing depth. Compared with clonotypes that all four donors shared, non-shared clonotypes had lower generation probabilities.

On this clone itself: What it binds is unknown.

The CDR3 covers 18 residues. The table came from immunoSEQ multiplex PCR; TCRdb's copy has only in-frame clones and leaves some out. The sample lists about 2.4 million clones; 80% to 95% were seen once. This chain joins TRBV21-1 and TRBJ2-7; TRBD1 is the table's D call and was not checked against the DNA. TRBV21-1 is a known pseudogene. The specimen was naive CD4+ T cells from PBMCs. The sample's subset: CD45RA+ positively selected. This TCR derives from a man younger than 35 in good health. Some clones in this sample may be carry-over from other donors' samples. The CDR3 sequence is CASSTQKGTGGPLCEQYF. The CDR3 nucleotides are TGTGCCAGCAGCACCCAAAAAGGGACAGGGGGTCCCCTATGTGAGCAGTACTTC.